A single sample gave rise to the 11 T cell receptor beta chains below, sequenced in a study of radiation and T cells in renal cell carcinoma. Time point of the sample: blood 2 weeks post-SBRT. Documented treatment: 15 Gy SBRT to primary tumor, nephrectomy 4 weeks later. The repertoire was sequenced with immunoSEQ multiplex PCR; TCRdb's copy has only in-frame clones and lacks some. The sample carries approximately 75,000 clones, 82% recorded once. Sequencing was performed on blood, taken from a patient whose treatment included radiotherapy and nephrectomy. Receptors originate from a man in his sixties with renal cell carcinoma.

The V and J genes are TRBV19 and TRBJ2-2, with D maybe TRBD1 (6 bases). Germline V gene lookup returns CDR1 LNHDA and CDR2 SQIVND (reference sequence). CDR3 length: 15 amino acids. V lost 9 bases to trimming and J lost 4 bases, with 18 bases between them. The CDR3: CARRPRDTFTGELFF. The CDR3 DNA sequence: TGTGCCAGAAGGCCCCGGGACACCTTCACCGGGGAGCTGTTTTTT.

This sequence joins TRBV18 and TRBJ1-5; no firm D call. Germline-derived CDR1 and CDR2 are KGHSH and LQKENI. The CDR3 consists of 15 residues. V was trimmed by 6 bases and J by 5 bases, leaving 17 bases between them. CDR3 DNA: TGTGCCAGCTCCTCGCAATCGGGGAAGGATCAGCCCCAGCATTTT. Translating it yields CASSSQSGKDQPQHF.

The chain combines TRBV29-1 with TRBJ1-1; D is possibly TRBD1 (5 bases). From germline, CDR1 is SQVTM and CDR2 ANQGSEA. The germline V and J ends were trimmed by 1 base and 0 bases, with 15 bases remaining between them. CDR3 size: 16 residues. The CDR3 nucleotides are TGCAGCGTTGAAGGAGGGTTGGGGGTCATGAACACTGAAGCTTTCTTT. This sequence encodes CSVEGGLGVMNTEAFF.

The chain links TRBV28 to TRBJ2-7; D might be TRBD1 (5 bases). CDR1 and CDR2 from the germline V gene are MDHEN and SYDVKM. Between the trimmed V and J ends, which lost 5 bases and 4 bases, there was a span of 15 bases. This CDR3 has 14 residues. The CDR3 sequence is CASSPPTEIYEQYF. In nucleotides, the CDR3 is TGTGCCAGCAGTCCCCCGACAGAAATATACGAGCAGTACTTC.

The V and J genes are TRBV7-9 and TRBJ2-1; D remains ambiguous. This CDR3 is built from 18 residues. V was clipped by 5 bases and J by 0 bases, with 20 bases between them. Germline V gives CDR1 SEHNR, CDR2 FQNEAQ (reference sequence). The CDR3 reads CASSHWGLVDTSYNEQFF. Here the CDR3 DNA reads TGTGCCAGCAGCCACTGGGGTTTGGTGGATACCTCCTACAATGAGCAGTTCTTC. The full variable domain, in which reference TRBV7-9 and TRBJ2-1 provide the parts outside the CDR3, is DTGVSQNPRHKITKRGQNVTFRCDPISEHNRLYWYRQTLGQGPEFLTYFQNEAQLEKSRLLSDRFSAERPKGSFSTLEIQRTEQGDSAMYLCASSHWGLVDTSYNEQFFGPGTRLTVL.

The chain uses TRBV5-4 and TRBJ1-2; maybe TRBD1 (6 bases). V was pared by 1 base and J by 4 bases, with 14 bases between. The germline CDR1 and CDR2 sequences are SGHNT and YYREEE (reference sequence). This CDR3 contains 15 residues. CDR3 sequence reads: CASSLQAGESYGYTF. DNA for the CDR3: TGTGCCAGCAGCTTGCAGGCAGGGGAGTCCTATGGCTACACCTTC.

This clone occurred once. This chain connects TRBV7-9 to TRBJ2-5, with a tentative D call TRBD2 (5 bases). V lost 1 base and J lost 9, with 18 bases in between. The CDR3 length is 15 residues. The germline gives CDR1 SEHNR, CDR2 FQNEAQ (reference sequence). The CDR3 sequence: CASSLGGLPSVAQYF. In DNA form, the CDR3 reads TGTGCCAGCAGCTTAGGAGGGCTCCCGAGCGTAGCCCAGTACTTC.

This rearrangement joins TRBV6-5 to TRBJ1-1, with TRBD1 as a possible D gene (5 bases). There are 13 residues in the CDR3. The V end lost 0 bases, the J end lost 7 bases, and 9 bases lay between the germline ends. From germline, CDR1 is MNHEY and CDR2 SVGAGI. The CDR3: CASSYSRGVEAFF. CDR3 bases: TGTGCCAGCAGTTACTCGAGAGGGGTTGAAGCTTTCTTT.

This clone was seen a handful of times. The rearrangement links TRBV28 to TRBJ1-2, with TRBD1 matching over 8 bases. J gave up 5 bases and V 7 bases, and 15 bases lay outside the gene matches. Germline CDR1 reads MDHEN; CDR2 reads SYDVKM. The CDR3 extends over 16 amino acids. CDR3 residues: CASTQDRGSGPYGYTF. In DNA, the CDR3 is TGTGCCAGCACGCAAGACAGGGGCTCGGGGCCGTATGGCTACACCTTC.

CDR3 nucleotide sequence: TGTGCCAGCAGCTTAGCAGGGAGCGGTGGCTACACCTTC. Amino acid sequence: CASSLAGSGGYTF. The V and J genes are TRBV7-2 and TRBJ1-2; D gene uncertain. Germline V gene data show CDR1 as SGHTA and CDR2 as FQGNSA. The V end lost 0 bases, the J end lost 7 bases, and 9 bases lay between the germline ends. CDR3 length: 13 residues. Based on the CDR3 plus reference TRBV7-2 and TRBJ1-2, the full variable domain is GAGVSQSPSNKVTEKGKDVELRCDPISGHTALYWYRQSLGQGLEFLIYFQGNSAPDKSGLPSDRFSAERTGGSVSTLTIQRTQQEDSAVYLCASSLAGSGGYTFGSGTRLTVV.

The chain uses TRBV6-5 and TRBJ2-2, with 10 bases that match TRBD1. The CDR3 runs to 16 residues. The germline gives CDR1 MNHEY, CDR2 SVGAGI. V trimming: 2 bases; J trimming: 6 bases; junction bases outside the gene matches: 6. CDR3 DNA: TGTGCCAGCAGTTACGGCCCTGGACAGGGGGCCGGGGAGCTGTTTTTT. Its translation is CASSYGPGQGAGELFF.